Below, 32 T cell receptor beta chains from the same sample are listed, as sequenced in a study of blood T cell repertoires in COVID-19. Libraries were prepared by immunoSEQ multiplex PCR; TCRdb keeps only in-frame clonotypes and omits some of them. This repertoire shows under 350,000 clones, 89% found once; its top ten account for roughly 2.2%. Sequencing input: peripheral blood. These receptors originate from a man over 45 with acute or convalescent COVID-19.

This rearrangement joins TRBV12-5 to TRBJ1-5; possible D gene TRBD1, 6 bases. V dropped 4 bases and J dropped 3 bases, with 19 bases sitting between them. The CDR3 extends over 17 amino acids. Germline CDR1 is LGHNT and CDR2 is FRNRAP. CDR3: CASGSIPGELDNQPQHF. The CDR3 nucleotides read TGTGCTAGTGGTTCCATTCCAGGGGAGTTAGACAATCAGCCCCAGCATTTT.

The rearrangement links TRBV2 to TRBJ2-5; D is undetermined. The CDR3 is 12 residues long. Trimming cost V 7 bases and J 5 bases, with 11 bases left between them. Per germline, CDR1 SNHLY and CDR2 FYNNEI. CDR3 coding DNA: TGTGCCAGCAACGAAGGCGGTGAGACCCAGTACTTC. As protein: CASNEGGETQYF.

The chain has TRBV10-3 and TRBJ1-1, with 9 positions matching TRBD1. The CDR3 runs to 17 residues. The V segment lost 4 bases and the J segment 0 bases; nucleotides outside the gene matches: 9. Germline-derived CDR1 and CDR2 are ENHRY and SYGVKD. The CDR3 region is CAISAWGQGLMNTEAFF. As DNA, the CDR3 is TGTGCCATCAGTGCCTGGGGACAGGGCCTAATGAACACTGAAGCTTTCTTT.

The CDR3 loop reads CASSRPGGSNQPQHF. CDR3 in DNA: TGTGCCAGCAGCCGACCCGGGGGAAGCAATCAGCCCCAGCATTTT. The chain links TRBV6-2 or TRBV6-3 to TRBJ1-5, with TRBD1 as a possible D gene (5 bases). The V and J ends lost 6 bases and 1 base respectively, with 13 bases between them. The length of the CDR3 is 15 residues. Germline CDR1 MNHEY, CDR2 SVGEGT.

CDR3 protein: CASSQNDGDPEAFF. CDR3 nucleotides: TGTGCCAGCAGCCAAAACGATGGAGACCCTGAAGCTTTCTTT. The chain uses TRBV3-1 (or the pseudogene TRBV3-2) and TRBJ1-1; D remains ambiguous. This CDR3 has 14 amino acids. Germline V gives CDR1 LGHDT, CDR2 YNNKEL (reference sequence). Trimming removed 2 bases at V and 6 bases at J, with 13 bases between.

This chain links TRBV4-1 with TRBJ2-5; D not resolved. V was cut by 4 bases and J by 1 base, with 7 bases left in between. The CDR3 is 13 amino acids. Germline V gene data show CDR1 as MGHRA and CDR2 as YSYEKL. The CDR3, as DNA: TGCGCCAGCAGCCTTTACTCCCAAGAGACCCAGTACTTC. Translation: CASSLYSQETQYF.

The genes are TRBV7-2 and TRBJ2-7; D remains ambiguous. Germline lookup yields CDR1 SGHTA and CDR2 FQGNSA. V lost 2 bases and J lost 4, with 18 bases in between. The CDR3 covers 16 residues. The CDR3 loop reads CASSLSPLSKAYEQYF. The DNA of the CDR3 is TGTGCCAGCAGCTTATCTCCTCTGTCAAAAGCTTACGAGCAGTACTTC.

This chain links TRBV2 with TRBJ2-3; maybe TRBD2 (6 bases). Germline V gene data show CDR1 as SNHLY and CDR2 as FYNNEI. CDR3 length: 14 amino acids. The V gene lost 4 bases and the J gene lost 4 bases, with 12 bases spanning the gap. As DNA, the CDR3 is TGTGCCAGCAGTGCGTCTCGGGGGTCAGATACGCAGTATTTT. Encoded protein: CASSASRGSDTQYF.

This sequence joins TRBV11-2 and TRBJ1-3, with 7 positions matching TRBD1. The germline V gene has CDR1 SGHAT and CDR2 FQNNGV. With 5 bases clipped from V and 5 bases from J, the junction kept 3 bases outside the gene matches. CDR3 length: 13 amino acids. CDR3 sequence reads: CASSPTGRNTIYF. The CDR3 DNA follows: TGTGCCAGCAGCCCGACAGGGAGAAACACCATATATTTT.

For the CDR3, the DNA is TGTGCCAGCAGGACAATCAGGGACAGGGTGTGGCAGTACTTC. It translates to CASRTIRDRVWQYF. The rearrangement links TRBV27 to TRBJ2-7; 9 bases line up with TRBD1. CDR1 is MNHEY and CDR2 is SMNVEV in the germline V gene (reference sequence). Germline trimming cut 6 bases from V and 9 bases from J; bases unmatched to any gene: 12. The CDR3 sequence is 14 residues long.

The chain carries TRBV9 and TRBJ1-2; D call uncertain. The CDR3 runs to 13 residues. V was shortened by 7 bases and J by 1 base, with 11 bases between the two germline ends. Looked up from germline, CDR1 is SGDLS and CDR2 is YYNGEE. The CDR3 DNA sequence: TGTGCCAGCCGACCTGAGGGTAACTATGGCTACACCTTC. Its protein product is CASRPEGNYGYTF.

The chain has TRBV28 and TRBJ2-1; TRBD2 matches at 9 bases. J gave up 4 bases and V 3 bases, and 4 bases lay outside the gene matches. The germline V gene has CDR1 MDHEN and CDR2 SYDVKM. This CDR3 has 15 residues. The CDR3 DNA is TGTGCCAGCAGTTTGCCGAGCGGGGGGTACAATGAGCAGTTCTTC. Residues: CASSLPSGGYNEQFF.

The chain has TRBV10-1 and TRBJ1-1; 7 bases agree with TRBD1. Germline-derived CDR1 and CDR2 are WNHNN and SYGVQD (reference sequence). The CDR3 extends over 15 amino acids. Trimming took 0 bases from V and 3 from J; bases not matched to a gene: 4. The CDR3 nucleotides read TGCGCCAGCAGTGAGTCCTCCGGGACAGACACTGAAGCTTTCTTT. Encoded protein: CASSESSGTDTEAFF.

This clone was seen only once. The DNA of the CDR3 is TGCGCCAGCAGCAGCCATGCGCGCACAGATACGCAGTATTTT. This encodes CASSSHARTDTQYF. The chain couples TRBV5-1 to TRBJ2-3; D gene unclear. Trimming stripped 4 bases from V and 1 base from J, with 10 bases between. Germline lookup yields CDR1 SGHRS and CDR2 YFSETQ. This CDR3 is 14 amino acids long.

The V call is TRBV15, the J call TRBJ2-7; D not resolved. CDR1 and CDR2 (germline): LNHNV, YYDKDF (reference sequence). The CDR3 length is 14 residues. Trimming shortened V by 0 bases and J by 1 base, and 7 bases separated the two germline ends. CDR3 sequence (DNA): TGTGCCACCAGCAGAGAGGCCGCTTCCTACGAGCAGTACTTC. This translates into CATSREAASYEQYF.

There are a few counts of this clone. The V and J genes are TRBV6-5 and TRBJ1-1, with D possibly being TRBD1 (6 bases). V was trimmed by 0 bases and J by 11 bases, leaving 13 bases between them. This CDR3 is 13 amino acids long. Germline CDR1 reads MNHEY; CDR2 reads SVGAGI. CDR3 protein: CASSYSDRADAFF. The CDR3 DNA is TGTGCCAGCAGTTACTCGGACAGAGCGGACGCTTTCTTT.

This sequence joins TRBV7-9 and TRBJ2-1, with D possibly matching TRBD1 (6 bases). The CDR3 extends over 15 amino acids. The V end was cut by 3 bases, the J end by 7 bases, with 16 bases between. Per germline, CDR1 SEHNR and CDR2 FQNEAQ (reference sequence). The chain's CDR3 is CASSFVLGARNEQFF. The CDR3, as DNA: TGTGCCAGCAGCTTTGTTCTGGGGGCAAGGAATGAGCAGTTCTTC.

The CDR3 protein is CAGEVGETQYF. CDR3 nucleotides: TGTGCTGGGGAGGTAGGAGAGACCCAGTACTTC. V gene TRBV30 combines with J gene TRBJ2-5; possibly TRBD2 for D (6 bases). CDR1 and CDR2 from the germline V gene are GTSNPN and SVGIG (reference sequence). The CDR3 is made up of 11 amino acids.

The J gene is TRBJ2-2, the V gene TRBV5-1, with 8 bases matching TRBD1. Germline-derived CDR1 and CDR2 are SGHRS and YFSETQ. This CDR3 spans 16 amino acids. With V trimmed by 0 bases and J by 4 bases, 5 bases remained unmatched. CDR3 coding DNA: TGCGCCAGCAGCTTGGTTCAGGGGGCGACCACCGGGGAGCTGTTTTTT. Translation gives CASSLVQGATTGELFF.

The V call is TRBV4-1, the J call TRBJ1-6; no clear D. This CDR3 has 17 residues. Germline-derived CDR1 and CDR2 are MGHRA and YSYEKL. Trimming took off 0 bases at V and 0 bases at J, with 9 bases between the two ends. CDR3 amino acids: CASSQDPVSSYNSPLHF. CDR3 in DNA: TGCGCCAGCAGCCAAGATCCGGTTAGCTCCTATAATTCACCCCTCCACTTT.

The CDR3 region has the DNA TGTGCCAGCAGTGAAGCCGTAGGGGCAGTCGGATCCTATAATTCACCCCTCCACTTT. It yields the protein CASSEAVGAVGSYNSPLHF. The gene calls are TRBV6-1 and TRBJ1-6; a weak D match, TRBD1 (5 bases). CDR1 MNHNS and CDR2 SASEGT come from the germline V gene. The CDR3 sequence is 19 residues long. V was trimmed by 0 bases and J by 1 base, leaving 16 bases between them.

Written as DNA, the CDR3 is TGTGCCAGCAGCTTCGCTAGCGGGGGCCGCGGGACCTACAATGAGCAGTTCTTC. It is translated as CASSFASGGRGTYNEQFF. The chain recombines TRBV7-3 with TRBJ2-1; 10 nucleotides align to TRBD2. There are 18 residues in the CDR3. V shed 3 bases, J shed 2 bases, and the junction held 10 bases outside the gene matches. Germline loops: CDR1 SGHTA, CDR2 FQGTGA.

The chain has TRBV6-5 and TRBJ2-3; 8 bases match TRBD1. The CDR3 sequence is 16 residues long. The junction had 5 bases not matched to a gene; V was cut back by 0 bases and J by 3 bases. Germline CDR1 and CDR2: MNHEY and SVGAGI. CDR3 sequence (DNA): TGTGCCAGCAGTTACTCCCCAGGGGGCGGAACAGATACGCAGTATTTT. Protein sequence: CASSYSPGGGTDTQYF.

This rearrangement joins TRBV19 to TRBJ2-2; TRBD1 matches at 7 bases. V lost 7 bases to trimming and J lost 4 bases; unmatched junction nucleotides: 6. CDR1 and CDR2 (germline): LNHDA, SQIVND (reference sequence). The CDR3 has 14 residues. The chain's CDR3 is CASKDRAFTGELFF. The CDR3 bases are TGTGCCAGTAAAGACAGGGCTTTCACCGGGGAGCTGTTTTTT. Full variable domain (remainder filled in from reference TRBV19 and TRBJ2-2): DGGITQSPKYLFRKEGQNVTLSCEQNLNHDAMYWYRQDPGQGLRLIYYSQIVNDFQKGDIAEGYSVSREKKESFPLTVTSAQKNPTAFYLCASKDRAFTGELFFGEGSRLTVL.

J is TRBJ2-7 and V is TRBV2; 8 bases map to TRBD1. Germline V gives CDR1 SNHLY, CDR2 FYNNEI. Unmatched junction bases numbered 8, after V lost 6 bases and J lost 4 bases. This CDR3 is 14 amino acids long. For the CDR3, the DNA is TGTGCCAGCAGCCTACGACAGGGGTTGTACGAGCAGTACTTC. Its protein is CASSLRQGLYEQYF.

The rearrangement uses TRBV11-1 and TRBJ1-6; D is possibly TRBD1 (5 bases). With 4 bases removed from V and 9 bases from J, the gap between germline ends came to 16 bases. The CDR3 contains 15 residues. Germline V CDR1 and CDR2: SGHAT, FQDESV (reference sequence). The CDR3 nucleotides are TGTGCCAGCAGCTCTTTCTCCTCGGGGGGTTCACCCCTCCACTTT. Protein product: CASSSFSSGGSPLHF. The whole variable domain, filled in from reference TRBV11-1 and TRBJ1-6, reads EAEVAQSPRYKITEKSQAVAFWCDPISGHATLYWYRQILGQGPELLVQFQDESVVDDSQLPKDRFSAERLKGVDSTLKIQPAELGDSAMYLCASSSFSSGGSPLHFGNGTRLTVT.

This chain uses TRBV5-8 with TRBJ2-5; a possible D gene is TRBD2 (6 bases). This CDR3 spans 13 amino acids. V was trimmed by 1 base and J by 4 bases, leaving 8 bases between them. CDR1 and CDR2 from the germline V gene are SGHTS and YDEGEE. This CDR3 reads CASSLWGGETQYF. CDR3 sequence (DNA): TGTGCCAGCAGCTTGTGGGGAGGAGAGACCCAGTACTTC.

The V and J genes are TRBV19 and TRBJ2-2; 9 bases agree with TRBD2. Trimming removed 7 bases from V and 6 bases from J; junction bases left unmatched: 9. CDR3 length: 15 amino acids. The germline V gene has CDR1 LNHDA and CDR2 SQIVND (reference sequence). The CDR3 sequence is CASKGGGASPGELFF. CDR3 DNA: TGTGCCAGTAAAGGCGGGGGGGCTTCACCCGGGGAGCTGTTTTTT. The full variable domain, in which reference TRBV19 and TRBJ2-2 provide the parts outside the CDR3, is DGGITQSPKYLFRKEGQNVTLSCEQNLNHDAMYWYRQDPGQGLRLIYYSQIVNDFQKGDIAEGYSVSREKKESFPLTVTSAQKNPTAFYLCASKGGGASPGELFFGEGSRLTVL.

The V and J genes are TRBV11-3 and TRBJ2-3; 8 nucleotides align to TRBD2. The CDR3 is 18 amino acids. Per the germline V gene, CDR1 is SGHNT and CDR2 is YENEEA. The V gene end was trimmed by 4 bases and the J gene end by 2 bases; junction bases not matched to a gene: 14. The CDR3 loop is CASSSYEIGTSPTDTQYF. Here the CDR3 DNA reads TGTGCCAGCAGCTCCTATGAAATCGGGACTAGTCCCACAGATACGCAGTATTTT.

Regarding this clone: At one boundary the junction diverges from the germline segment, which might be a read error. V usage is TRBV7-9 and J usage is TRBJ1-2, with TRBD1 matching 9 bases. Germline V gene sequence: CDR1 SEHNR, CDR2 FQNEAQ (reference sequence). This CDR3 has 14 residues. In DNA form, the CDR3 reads TGTGCCAGCAGGTCACAGGGGGCCCGGGATGGTTACACCTTC. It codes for CASRSQGARDGYTF.

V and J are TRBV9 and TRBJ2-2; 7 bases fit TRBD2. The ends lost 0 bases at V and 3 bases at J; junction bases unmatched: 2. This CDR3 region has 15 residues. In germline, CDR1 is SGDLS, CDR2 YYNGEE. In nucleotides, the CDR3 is TGTGCCAGCAGCGTAGAGGGAGGGTACACCGGGGAGCTGTTTTTT. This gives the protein CASSVEGGYTGELFF.

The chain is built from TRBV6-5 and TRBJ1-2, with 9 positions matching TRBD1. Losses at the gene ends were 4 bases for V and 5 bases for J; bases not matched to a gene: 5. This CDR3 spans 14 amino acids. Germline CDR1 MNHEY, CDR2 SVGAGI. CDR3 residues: CASSFLQGAYGYTF. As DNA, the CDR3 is TGTGCCAGCAGTTTCTTACAGGGGGCATATGGCTACACCTTC.